The 9 T cell receptor delta chains in this list originate from one sample, sequenced in a study of gamma-delta chains in newborns, infants, children. TCRdb applied CATT to the reads for clone calling. The data hold roughly 6,500 delta-chain clones, with around 2% observed a single time. The sequenced sample was blood. The receptors derive from a child who was a newborn, infant or young child, either healthy, febrile or measles-vaccinated (not recorded which).

This clone was observed a handful of times. The genes are TRDV3 and TRDJ1; the match to TRDD3 covers 11 bases. Looked up from germline, CDR1 is TVYSNPD and CDR2 is GDNSRS (reference sequence). CDR3 length: 21 residues. V lost 4 bases, J lost 2 bases, and 27 bases stayed unmatched. CDR3: CASCGGWPFHWGIKRTDKLIF. The CDR3 bases are TGTGCCTCTTGCGGTGGGTGGCCATTCCACTGGGGGATAAAAAGGACCGATAAACTCATCTTT.

Remarks on this clone: A much larger clone sits a single nucleotide away, making a read error possible. Within the sample, other DNA sequences also encode this same CDR3. The chain combines TRDV2 with TRDJ3; 13 bases line up with TRDD3. CDR1 GEAIGNYY and CDR2 EKD come from the germline V gene. The CDR3 runs 21 residues. J gave up 0 bases and V 7 bases, and 14 bases lay outside the gene matches. This CDR3 reads CACDSVLGDTRDSWDTRQMFF. The CDR3 DNA reads as TGTGCCTGCGACTCGGTACTGGGGGATACGCGGGACTCCTGGGACACCCGACAGATGTTTTTC.

This clone was detected a few times. This may arise from a read error, as a much more abundant clone is one base away. The genes are TRDV2 and TRDJ3, with 12 bases identical to TRDD3. V was pared by 2 bases and J by 0 bases, with 4 bases of the junction left unmatched. Germline lookup yields CDR1 GEAIGNYY and CDR2 EKD. The CDR3 runs to 19 residues. This CDR3 reads CACDSTGGYISWDTRQMFF. The CDR3 DNA reads TGTGCCTGTGACAGTACTGGGGGATACATCTCCTGGGACACCCGACAGATGTTTTTC.

Of note for this clone: TCRdb's protein for this DNA is that of a much larger clone and differs from the translation at residue 17, likely a read error; the protein shown is the DNA translation. The chain has TRDV2 and TRDJ3; perhaps TRDD3 as D (5 bases). CDR3 length equals 19 residues. Germline V gene data show CDR1 as GEAIGNYY and CDR2 as EKD. The DNA for the CDR3 is TGTGCCTGTGACACCCCCGGGGGGCGCAGCTCCTGGGACACCCGACAGGTGTTTTTC. Translated: CACDTPGGRSSWDTRQVFF.

This clone was observed a few times. TCRdb records a much larger clone's protein for this DNA, with a difference at residue 3 that likely arises from a read error; the protein given is the translation of the DNA. The chain links TRDV2 to TRDJ2; the match to TRDD3 covers 12 bases. The CDR3 sequence is 19 residues long. Germline loops: CDR1 GEAIGNYY, CDR2 EKD. The CDR3 DNA reads as TGTGCCCGTGACACCGTCCTCAGTACTGGGGGATACACGACAGCACAACTCTTCTTT. Encoded protein: CARDTVLSTGGYTTAQLFF.

This clone was observed a few times. This clone may be a read error of a much larger clone one base away. This sample also contains other DNA sequences that code for the same CDR3. The chain employs TRDV2 and TRDJ2; 9 bases agree with TRDD3. CDR3 length: 20 residues. Germline lookup yields CDR1 GEAIGNYY and CDR2 EKD. The CDR3 DNA reads as TGTGCCTGTGACACCGTAGGAATTATTACTGGGGGAGCTTTGACAGCCCAACTCTTCTTT. Its protein is CACDTVGIITGGALTAQLFF.

Within the sample, this clone is medium-sized. A far larger clone lies a single base away; this is likely a read error. Other DNA sequences within the sample encode an identical CDR3. The V call is TRDV2, the J call TRDJ2; 10 nucleotides align to TRDD3. The CDR3 runs 14 residues. V shed 3 bases and J 5 bases; nucleotides not matched to a gene: 2. In germline, CDR1 is GEAIGNYY, CDR2 EKD. CDR3 in amino acids: CACDLLGDTAQLFF. The CDR3 DNA sequence: TGTGCCTGTGACTTACTGGGGGATACAGCACAACTCTTCTTT.

This clone was seen a handful of times. A much more abundant neighbour one base away suggests this may be a read error. The rearrangement links TRDV2 to TRDJ3; TRDD3 matches 8 bases. CDR1 is GEAIGNYY and CDR2 is EKD in the germline V gene. CDR3 length equals 21 residues. Trimming took 3 bases from V and 0 from J; bases not matched to a gene: 15. CDR3 bases: TGTGCCTGTGACGGAATACTGGGGGGTACATCAGGCTCCTGGGACACCCGACAGATGTTTTTC. Translated, it gives CACDGILGGTSGSWDTRQMFF.

About this clone itself: Since a far larger clone is one base different, this is likely a read error. Other DNA variants within this sample encode the same CDR3. The V and J genes are TRDV2 and TRDJ3, with 7 bases matching TRDD2. Germline V gene lookup returns CDR1 GEAIGNYY and CDR2 EKD. The CDR3 has 22 residues. The CDR3 DNA reads as TGCGCCTGTGACGGCGTTTCCTACTATACGCCCTCAAGGCTCTGGGACACCCGACAGATGTTTTTC. It yields the protein CACDGVSYYTPSRLWDTRQMFF.